This T cell receptor (beta chain) was retrieved from a study of T-cell reconstitution after alpha-beta-depleted transplantation in children. Unique molecular identifiers were used in preparing the TCRbeta library. TCRdb processed the PCR reads anew with MiXCR; each CDR3 protein has one entry. Of a few hundred thousand distinct CDR3 sequences listed, approximately 20% are singletons. V lost 0 bases to trimming and J lost 3 bases, with 13 bases between them. The V gene's germline CDR1 is SGDLS and CDR2 YYNGEE. This CDR3 is 15 amino acids long. The rearrangement joins TRBV9 to TRBJ2-7; possibly TRBD1 or TRBD2 for D (5 bases each). The specimen was PBMCs from the stem cell graft donor, collected from the stem cell graft. This TCR derives from a human donor who donated a stem cell graft to a child with acute lymphoblastic leukemia. This CDR3 reads CASSVGLGTGYEQYF. The CDR3 DNA is TGTGCCAGCAGCGTAGGGTTAGGGACCGGCTACGAGCAGTACTTC.